The table lists the clone carrying this TCR beta chain with many counts. Its antigen is unknown. The CDR3 covers 15 residues. CDR1 LGHDT and CDR2 YNNKEL come from the germline V gene (reference sequence). V was pared by 1 base and J by 3 bases, with 13 bases between. The data were obtained in a study of identical twins. Findings and caveats of the study: Out-of-frame TCR alpha sharing in monozygotic twins exceeded recombination model predictions.

Via MiXCR, TCRdb re-called the 5' RACE reads, giving one row per CDR3 protein. This table has about 460,000 distinct CDR3 sequences, approximately 15% appearing once. These same data were also listed under a study on yellow fever vaccine responses in identical twins.

The receptor's source is a woman aged 18-35 years in good health. Material for sequencing was CD4+ T cells sorted from blood. V is TRBV3-1 and J is TRBJ2-7; D could derive from TRBD1 or TRBD2 (5 bases each). CDR3 amino acids: CASSQAPGPNYEQYF. The CDR3 DNA follows: TGTGCCAGCAGCCAAGCTCCGGGACCTAACTACGAGCAGTACTTC.